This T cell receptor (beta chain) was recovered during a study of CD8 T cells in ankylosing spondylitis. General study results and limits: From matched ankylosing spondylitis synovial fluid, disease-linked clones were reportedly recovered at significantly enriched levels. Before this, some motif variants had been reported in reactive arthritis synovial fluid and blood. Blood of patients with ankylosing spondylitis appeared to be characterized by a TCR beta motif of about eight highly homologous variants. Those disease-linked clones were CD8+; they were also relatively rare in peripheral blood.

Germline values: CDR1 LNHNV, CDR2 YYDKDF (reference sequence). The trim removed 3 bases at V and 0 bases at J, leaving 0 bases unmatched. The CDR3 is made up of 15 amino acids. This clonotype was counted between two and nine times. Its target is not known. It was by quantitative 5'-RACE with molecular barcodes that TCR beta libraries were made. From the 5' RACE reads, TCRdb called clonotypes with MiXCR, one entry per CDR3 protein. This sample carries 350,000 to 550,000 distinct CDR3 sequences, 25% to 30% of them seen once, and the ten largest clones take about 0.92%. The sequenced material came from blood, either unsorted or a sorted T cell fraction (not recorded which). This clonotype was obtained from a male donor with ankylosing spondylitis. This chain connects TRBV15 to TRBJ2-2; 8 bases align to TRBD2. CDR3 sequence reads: CATSRGLANTGELFF. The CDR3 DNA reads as TGTGCCACCAGCAGGGGACTAGCGAACACCGGGGAGCTGTTTTTT.